Detailed here is one T cell receptor beta chain. The antigen remains undetermined. This CDR3 spans 12 amino acids. V lost 9 bases to trimming and J lost 7 bases, with 11 bases between them. Germline values: CDR1 KGHDR, CDR2 SFDVKD. This sample is drawn from a study of post-analysis software for immune sequencing data. Study conclusions and caveats: Controls had significantly higher normalized Chao1 diversity than multiple sclerosis patients. When patients were compared with controls, about five TRBV segments were more frequent, TRBV5-6, TRBV5-1 and TRBV20-1 among them.

cDNA libraries for TCR beta contained unique molecular identifiers. It was from about 0.94 to 9.7 million T cells that 500,000 to 600,000 cDNA molecules came. TCRdb re-called the PCR reads through MiXCR, storing one row per CDR3 protein. The sample lists approximately 150,000 distinct CDR3 sequences; around 30% were seen once. The sample consisted of blood. This chain connects TRBV24-1 to TRBJ2-2; unclear D gene. The sequence derives from a girl aged 10-17 years with multiple sclerosis. Here the CDR3 DNA reads TGTGCCACCCGAGTTTTTGGCGGGGAGCTGTTTTTT. It encodes CATRVFGGELFF.